This T cell receptor beta chain was captured by sequencing in a study of blood T cell repertoires in COVID-19. Sequencing used immunoSEQ multiplex PCR; TCRdb keeps in-frame clones, though not all of them. Seen here are around 160,000 clones, around 87% observed once, and the top ten hold about 9.3%. Sequenced sample: peripheral blood. This receptor was identified in a woman aged 70-85 years with COVID-19, enrolled during active disease.

This CDR3 is CASSQYNDRYYEQYF. CDR3 bases: TGCGCCAGCAGCCAATATAACGACAGATACTACGAGCAGTACTTC. The chain is built from TRBV4-1 and TRBJ2-7; maybe TRBD1 (5 bases). There are 15 residues in the CDR3. Germline CDR1 and CDR2: MGHRA and YSYEKL. The V and J ends lost 2 bases and 3 bases respectively, with 14 bases between them.